The following is a TCR beta chain sequence with its context. Its specificity is unknown. V dropped 2 bases and J dropped 1 base, with 5 bases sitting between them. CDR1 is LNHDA and CDR2 is SQIVND in the germline V gene (reference sequence). The length of the CDR3 is 13 residues. The table came from immunoSEQ multiplex PCR; TCRdb's copy has only in-frame clones and leaves some out. The sample has some 6,700 clones, more than 35% seen once. This sample was taken from a study of T cells in localized non-small cell lung cancer. Study results and limitations: Turning up in adjacent lung were a median 57 of the top 100 tumor clones.

J is TRBJ1-1 and V is TRBV19; no clear D. The sequencing here drew on lung tumor tissue, taken before any cancer treatment. This sequence was found in a man between 40 and 69 years old with stage III lung adenocarcinoma. Here the CDR3 DNA reads TGTGCCAGTAGTATAAAGGGGAACACTGAAGCTTTCTTT. Translated, it gives CASSIKGNTEAFF.